This T cell receptor beta chain originates from a study of CD8+CD57+ T cells in acquired aplastic anemia. Germline CDR1 SNHLY, CDR2 FYNNEI. J was trimmed by 4 bases and V by 6 bases; bases with no gene match: 8. The CDR3 loop spans 14 amino acids. Both TCR beta VDJ combination and CDR3 sequence profiling were carried out. Genomic DNA was the template for this profiling. TCRdb itself ran the reads through MiXCR, one entry per CDR3 protein. The repertoire holds about 190,000 distinct CDR3 sequences, about 53% seen once, with approximately 16% in the top ten. The clonotype comes from a human donor in good health, serving as a control. The sequencing input was sorted CD4+, CD8+, or CD8+CD57+ T cells (not recorded which) from PBMCs. The chain links TRBV2 to TRBJ1-1; the match to TRBD1 covers 7 bases. The CDR3 reads CASRKGAPSTEAFF. The CDR3 DNA follows: TGTGCCAGCAGGAAGGGGGCCCCAAGCACTGAAGCTTTCTTT.